This record covers a single T cell receptor beta chain. Its antigen remains undetermined. Base quality data are lacking; no much larger clone is found one base away. Library generation was performed with the immunoSEQ multiplex PCR assay. The multiplex PCR relied on a mix of 60 forward primers for TCR Vbeta segments and 13 reverse primers for TCR Jbeta segments. The CDR3 region of rearranged TCR beta genes was amplified from genomic DNA with a multiplex PCR assay. Amplified TCR beta libraries were sequenced as 87-base-pair reads on the Illumina HiSeq System. Per the authors' processing: In a later analysis, some 80 million unique TCR beta chains were counted across the 650 to 750 repertoires, and around 10 million of these chains were shared by at least two donors. Raw reads were error-corrected and collapsed into unique sequences with a nearest-neighbor algorithm that merged closely related sequences to remove PCR and sequencing errors. V, D and J gene segments were assigned by aligning CDR3 sequences to IMGT reference sequences. Each retained sequence needed at least a six-nucleotide match to both a V gene segment and a J gene segment. A rearrangement was called productive if the CDR3 had no stop codons and remained in frame with V and J, and every other rearrangement was called non-productive. Following IMGT convention, CDR3 was defined as the stretch from the second conserved V-encoded cysteine to the conserved J-encoded phenylalanine. In an earlier analysis of just under 600 of the donors, sequences lacking an unambiguous match to a single V gene segment were excluded. In an earlier analysis of around 600 of the donors, V segments were called functional above 56.7% productive rearrangements and were called segregating when the between-donor standard deviation exceeded 5%. A statistical classification framework was developed to diagnose cytomegalovirus status using the catalog of TCR beta chain sequences. In a later analysis, TCR nucleotide sequences were compared against IMGT/GENE-DB human TR gene sequences so that V and J genes could be assigned. A later analysis assigned CDR3 sequences and most-parsimonious VDJ recombination scenarios with the TCRdist pipeline. In a later analysis, each TCR beta chain was defined by its CDR3 amino acid sequence together with its V-gene family, and reads lacking a unique V-gene family were excluded. A later analysis removed nearly 600 highly shared, low-generation-probability nucleotide sequences to deal with suspected cross-contamination and a sequencing artifact. In a later analysis, a clonal expansion index for each public chain was calculated from normalized within-repertoire ranks of inferred template counts. Generation probabilities in a later analysis came from a VDJ recombination model fitted to out-of-frame rearrangements, and those results were checked against IGoR. In a later analysis, TCR-TCR, TCR-HLA and TCR-CMV co-occurrence was scored with hypergeometric tests, and a repertoire-size bias correction was applied to TCR pairs. A later analysis estimated false discovery rates by permuting HLA or CMV assignments 20 times. A later analysis grouped co-occurring TCRs with DBSCAN, adding TCRdist sequence similarity when clustering within HLA-allele-positive subsets. Repertoires with fewer than 30,000 or more than 120,000 public chains, plus five repertoires with anomalous nucleotide sharing, were excluded from co-occurrence clustering. In its TCRdb copy, this immuneACCESS table keeps in-frame sequences only and misses some clones. Where compared with another copy, unresolved V genes explain less than half of these, and the others have no known cause. Clone size and the V and J calls come from that table; the DNA yielded D and trimming. The sample table shows 120,000 or so clones, and about 62% are seen once. The ten largest account for about 8.9% of the sample.

The CDR1 and CDR2 encoded by the germline V gene are KGHSH and LQKENI. From its cysteine to its phenylalanine, the CDR3 spans 16 amino acids. The DNA shown is the 48-base CDR3, in frame from base 1. Ends trimmed: V by 3 bases, J by 3 bases; bases unmatched to a gene: 8. The data stem from a study of cytomegalovirus exposure and HLA in healthy donors (dated by TCRdb to between 2016 and 2019). Regarding the complete study: An earlier analysis of 587 of the donors reported 250 to 300 Gb of sequence data and 117 million unique TCR beta sequences obtained from around 180 million T cells. An early release that covered about 640 HLA-typed donors contained around 300 gigabases of sequencing data and 85 million to 100 million unique TCR sequences. Among the roughly 400 genotyped donors, around 81% belonged to the genetic ancestry cluster associated with self-reported Caucasian donors. The aim of the study was to test whether cataloging public T cell receptors could identify signatures of past pathogen exposure. Using immunosequencing, the study profiled T cell repertoires from about 620 subjects and related those repertoires to cytomegalovirus serostatus. A separate validation cohort of 100 to 150 different subjects was used in addition to the approximately 700-subject first cohort. To predict cytomegalovirus infection status, the study combined high-throughput TCR immunosequencing, statistical association of individual TCRs with disease status, and machine learning. A later analysis re-examined previously published TCR beta repertoires from about 700 donors and added high-resolution HLA genotyping to investigate patterns of TCR occurrence. Rather than using new phenotypic data, the later analysis identified candidate immune exposures from TCR beta sequences and from how often those sequences occurred across donors. To decide whether each TCR beta V gene segment behaved as functional or pseudogenic, an earlier analysis of over 500 of the donors relied on high-throughput TCR beta sequencing. Donor age, sex, ethnicity and CMV serostatus were collected together with the repertoire data. A later genetic analysis used genome-wide SNP genotypes for about three fifths of the 666 donors, treating that subset as a discovery cohort. All discovery cohort repertoires had been generated on a single sequencing platform. Both class I and class II loci were covered by HLA typing, at four-digit resolution. The number of typed donors differed by locus: about 620-630 for A, B, C, DRB1 and DQB1; 522 for DQA1; over 600 for DPA1; and roughly 490 for DPB1. A few DR-DQ haplotypes were treated as single units for association and clustering because of strong linkage in the cohort. On average, about 240,000 unique TCR beta nucleotide sequences were sequenced per donor among a few hundred genotyped donors of the cohort, with roughly 18% of those sequences being non-productive.

Findings and caveats that apply to the study as a whole: Across donors, most TCR sequences were observed very rarely, whereas some public TCRs were present in many individuals. It was suggested by the authors that the approach could potentially be generalized to other disease states and immunological phenotypes. Most CMV-associated TCR beta chains appeared to be HLA-restricted in a later analysis, and the HLA associations seemed to be driven largely by CMV exposure. An earlier analysis of approximately 570 of the donors showed that most TCR beta V segments appeared in productive rearrangements either about 87% or about 30% of the time, which broadly matched IMGT annotations. Correlated functional status among segregating V segments might reflect linkage disequilibrium, but an unknown experimental factor could not be ruled out. HLA typing was unavailable for some donors at each locus, so association tests used only the typed subset. Only TCR beta chains were sequenced in this cohort, and the absence of alpha or paired-chain data limited detectable features. A further reported finding was that TCR beta sequences accurately predicted the HLA-A and HLA-B alleles for most subjects in the first cohort. Immune exposure information for the cohort was limited to CMV serostatus. In a later analysis, several top co-occurrence clusters were reported to appear linked to parvovirus B19, influenza, CMV and Epstein-Barr virus. Cytomegalovirus status was reported to be diagnosed by the classifier with high specificity and sensitivity in both the original and validation cohorts. Sequencing depth was assumed to be roughly uniform across donors in the presence/absence analyses, though that assumption may not hold. In a later analysis, TCR association rates were found to vary across HLA loci, with the most associated TCRs seen for DRB1 alleles and the fewest for HLA-C alleles. In the study, around 150 TCR beta chains were listed as associated with cytomegalovirus. A few of the identified cytomegalovirus-associated TCR beta chains were confirmed in vitro to be specific for cytomegalovirus antigens. A later genetic analysis associated a missense DCLRE1C variant with V-gene and J-gene trimming of TCR beta chains, and an independent cohort replicated the association. The sequencing pipeline was judged likely to have produced a cluster of highly shared sequence variants as a technical artifact. Because counts were too low, roughly 17 rarely observed V segments, including chromosome 9 orphons, were left out of the earlier analysis of a few hundred of the donors. A later analysis associated 15,000 to 20,000 TCR beta sequences with specific HLA alleles at a false discovery rate of 0.05. Compared with equally common non-associated chains, HLA-associated TCR beta chains in a later analysis were more clonally expanded and had lower generation probabilities. Some IMGT-functional V segments, including TRBV6-2 and TRBV6-3, could not be told apart with the 87-base-pair reads, so those segments were excluded. When HLA alleles, especially DR and DQ, strongly co-occurred, attributing TCR associations to individual alleles was difficult. Compared with the approximately 710-donor mean, donors in an Asian-associated ancestry cluster had fewer N-insertions in productive TCRs, according to a later genetic analysis.

The cohort was made up of about 610 healthy bone marrow donors. At the time of sampling, every cohort member was nominally healthy, though immune exposures that went unrecorded were likely present. The donor was CMV seropositive and belonged to the group of 270 or so seropositive cohort members. Each donor provided a peripheral blood sample, and peripheral blood mononuclear cells were used for TCR beta sequencing. The Qiagen DNeasy Blood Extraction Kit was used to extract genomic DNA from the blood cell samples. Here the chain combines TRBV18 and TRBJ2-1, with 7 middle bases fitting TRBD1. The sample was PBMCs. This sequence originates from a woman in her thirties or forties in good health and CMV-seropositive. The DNA is TGTGCCAGCTCACCCTCCGTTGACAGGGTCTACAATGAGCAGTTCTTC. It encodes CASSPSVDRVYNEQFF. The full variable domain, completed from the reference TRBV18 and TRBJ2-1 proteins outside the CDR3, reads NAGVMQNPRHLVRRRGQEARLRCSPMKGHSHVYWYRQLPEEGLKFMVYLQKENIIDESGMPKERFSAEFPKEGPSILRIQQVVRGDSAAYFCASSPSVDRVYNEQFFGPGTRLTVL.